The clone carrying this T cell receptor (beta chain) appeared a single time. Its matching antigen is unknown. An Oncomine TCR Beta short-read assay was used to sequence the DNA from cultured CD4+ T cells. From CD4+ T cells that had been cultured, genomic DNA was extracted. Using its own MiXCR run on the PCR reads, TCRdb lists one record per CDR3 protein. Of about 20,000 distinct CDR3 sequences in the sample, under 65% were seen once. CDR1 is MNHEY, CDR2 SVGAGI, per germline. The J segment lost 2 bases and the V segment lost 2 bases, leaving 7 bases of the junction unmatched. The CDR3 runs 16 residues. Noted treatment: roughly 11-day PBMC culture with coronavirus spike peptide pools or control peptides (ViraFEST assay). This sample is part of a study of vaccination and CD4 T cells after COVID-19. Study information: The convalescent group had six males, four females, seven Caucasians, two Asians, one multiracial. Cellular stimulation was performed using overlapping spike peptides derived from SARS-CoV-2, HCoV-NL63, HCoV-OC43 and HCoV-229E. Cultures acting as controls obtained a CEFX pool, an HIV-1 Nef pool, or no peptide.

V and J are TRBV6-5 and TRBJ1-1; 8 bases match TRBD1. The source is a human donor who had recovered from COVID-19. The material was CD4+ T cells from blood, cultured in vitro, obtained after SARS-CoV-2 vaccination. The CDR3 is CASSYRKQGGNTEAFF. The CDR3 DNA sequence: TGTGCCAGCAGTTACCGCAAACAGGGGGGTAACACTGAAGCTTTCTTT.